This T cell receptor beta chain was recorded in a study of shared clonotypes between healthy human individuals. The study, taken as a whole, reports: The study drew on few donors, limiting represented genetic and exposure-history diversity.

Worth noting for this clone: Its matching antigen is unknown.

Sequencing used immunoSEQ multiplex PCR; TCRdb keeps in-frame clones, though not all of them. The sample holds some 2,100,000 clones, 90% to 95% seen once. V lost 1 base and J lost 6; bases outside the gene matches: 4. Germline values: CDR1 LGHNA, CDR2 YSLEER. The CDR3 sequence is 16 residues long. Naive-designated CD8 cells lacked CD45RO, were positively enriched for CCR7, and omitted terminally differentiated effector memory CD45RA+ cells. The source material was naive CD8+ T cells from PBMCs. The source is a man aged 18-30 years in good health. Some clones in this sample may be carry-over from other donors' samples. The chain has TRBV4-3 and TRBJ2-2, with 11 positions matching TRBD2. CDR3 region: CASSQATSGSPGELFF. As DNA, the CDR3 is TGCGCCAGCAGCCAAGCAACTAGCGGGAGTCCCGGGGAGCTGTTTTTT.